This T cell receptor (beta chain) appears in the sequencing data of a study of shared clonotypes between healthy human individuals. Some clones are missing from TCRdb's copy, which holds only in-frame ones; the method was immunoSEQ multiplex PCR. This sample carries about 1.5 million clones, 95% to 99% of them seen once, and the ten largest clones take about 0.42%. CDR3 length equals 15 residues. Germline V gene lookup returns CDR1 LNHDA and CDR2 SQIVND (reference sequence). Trimming removed 4 bases from V and 0 bases from J; junction bases left unmatched: 5. About this clone itself: The same CDR3 is also encoded by other DNA sequences in this sample.

The origin of this receptor is a man between 25 and 39 years old in good health. The sample comprised naive CD4+ T cells sorted from blood. This sample's subset: CD45RA+ positively selected. V and J are TRBV19 and TRBJ2-7, with TRBD2 identical over 8 bases. CDR3 sequence reads: CASSRGLAGSYEQYF. The CDR3 DNA follows: TGTGCCAGTAGTAGGGGGCTAGCGGGCTCCTACGAGCAGTACTTC.